This TCR beta chain was captured by sequencing in a study of shared clonotypes between healthy human individuals. Comment on this clone: Antigen: not known.

The study, taken as a whole, reports: A generally larger estimated richness was seen in naive subsets than in memory subsets. Donor clonotype sharing was expected to depend on sequencing depth.

Sequenced by immunoSEQ multiplex PCR; TCRdb stores in-frame clones only, minus some. The table lists roughly 2.5 million clones, just over 90% of them singletons. CDR1 is LGHNA and CDR2 is YSLEER in the germline V gene. This CDR3 comprises 15 residues. Between the trimmed V and J ends, which lost 4 bases and 0 bases, there was a span of 9 bases. The chain combines TRBV4-3 with TRBJ1-4; D gene ambiguous. The specimen sequenced was naive CD4+ T cells sorted from blood. Subset described: CD45RA+ positively selected. The receptor comes from a man younger than 30 in good health. The DNA for the CDR3 is TGCGCCAGCAGCCGCGCGATTGCAACTAATGAAAAACTGTTTTTT. Amino acids: CASSRAIATNEKLFF.